Following are 30 T cell receptor beta chains from one sample sequenced in a study of CD8+ T cells in alopecia areata. RNA extraction was followed by reverse transcription into cDNA, which acted as the sequencing template. Clones were read by immunoSEQ multiplex PCR, and TCRdb kept only the in-frame ones, dropping some. The sample includes 150,000 to 250,000 clones, 60% seen only once; the top ten take around 3%. Treatment noted: oral pan-JAK inhibitor, 5-10 mg twice daily. Material: CD4+ T cells sorted from blood, obtained at week 4, from a patient treated with tofacitinib. Receptor source: a human donor with alopecia areata.

This clone has just one count. The CDR3 DNA follows: TGTGCCTGGGGAAGCTCCTATAATTCACCCCTCCACTTT. Its translation is CAWGSSYNSPLHF. This chain joins TRBV30 and TRBJ1-6; no clear D. Germline assignment: CDR1 GTSNPN and CDR2 SVGIG (reference sequence). Trimming cost V 5 bases and J 0 bases, with 5 bases left between them. There are 13 residues in the CDR3.

This clone was observed a handful of times. The chain combines TRBV10-3 with TRBJ1-4; D remains ambiguous. Trimming stripped 4 bases from V and 6 bases from J, with 6 bases between. Germline V CDR1 and CDR2: ENHRY, SYGVKD. The CDR3 runs 12 residues. In DNA, the CDR3 is TGTGCCATCAGTGCGACGGATGAAAAACTGTTTTTT. Protein: CAISATDEKLFF.

A few counts support this clone. V usage is TRBV29-1 and J usage is TRBJ1-2; a possible D gene is TRBD1 (5 bases). This CDR3 spans 11 amino acids. Germline V gene lookup returns CDR1 SQVTM and CDR2 ANQGSEA. The CDR3 region has the DNA TGCCTAGTAGGAGGGGATTATGGCTACACCTTC. This encodes CLVGGDYGYTF.

This clone has only a few counts. This sequence joins TRBV5-4 and TRBJ2-7; possible D gene TRBD1, 6 bases. The V end was cut by 1 base, the J end by 2 bases, with 7 bases between. The CDR3 covers 13 residues. Germline assignment: CDR1 SGHNT and CDR2 YYREEE (reference sequence). Here the CDR3 DNA reads TGTGCCAGCAGCTTGAAGGGGGCCTACGAGCAGTACTTC. Translated, it gives CASSLKGAYEQYF.

The chain is built from TRBV6-5 and TRBJ2-7; possibly TRBD1 for D (6 bases). Trimming pared 6 bases from V and 4 bases from J, leaving 16 bases between. Germline assignment: CDR1 MNHEY and CDR2 SVGAGI. This CDR3 is 14 amino acids long. CDR3 loop: CASSRDIGLYEQYF. Here the CDR3 DNA reads TGTGCCAGCAGCCGGGACATAGGGTTATACGAGCAGTACTTC.

This clone showed up just once. The CDR3 sequence is CSVKRDLQETQYF. CDR3 sequence (DNA): TGCAGCGTTAAACGGGACCTCCAAGAGACCCAGTACTTC. The chain has TRBV29-1 and TRBJ2-5, with D possibly called TRBD1 or TRBD2 (5 bases each). CDR1 is SQVTM and CDR2 is ANQGSEA in the germline V gene. Trimming removed 5 bases from V and 1 base from J, with 11 bases in between. CDR3 size: 13 residues. Supplemented by reference TRBV29-1 and TRBJ2-5, the full variable domain reads SAVISQKPSRDICQRGTSLTIQCQVDSQVTMMFWYRQQPGQSLTLIATANQGSEATYESGFVIDKFPISRPNLTFSTLTVSNMSPEDSSIYLCSVKRDLQETQYFGPGTRLLVL.

The chain employs TRBV29-1 and TRBJ2-1; D gene uncertain. This CDR3 contains 10 residues. V lost 4 bases and J 5 bases, leaving 3 bases between the germline ends. Germline V gene data show CDR1 as SQVTM and CDR2 as ANQGSEA. Written as DNA, the CDR3 is TGCAGCGTTGGAAACAATGAGCAGTTCTTC. Translation gives CSVGNNEQFF.

CDR3 nucleotides: TGTGCCAGCAGCGGGCTACAGGCCGGCACCGGGGAGCTGTTTTTT. Translating it yields CASSGLQAGTGELFF. The rearrangement joins TRBV7-2 to TRBJ2-2, with D possibly TRBD1 on 5 matching bases. The V gene lost 5 bases and the J gene lost 4 bases, with 14 bases spanning the gap. In germline, CDR1 is SGHTA, CDR2 FQGNSA. CDR3 length equals 15 residues.

V gene TRBV6-6 combines with J gene TRBJ2-7; TRBD1 might be the D (6 bases). The CDR3 spans 14 residues. The germline V and J ends were trimmed by 5 bases and 0 bases, with 11 bases remaining between them. In germline, CDR1 is MNHNY, CDR2 SVGAGI (reference sequence). The DNA of the CDR3 is TGTGCCAGCAGTGGTGGGACATACTCCTACGAGCAGTACTTC. Amino acid sequence: CASSGGTYSYEQYF.

Only a few counts were recorded for this clone. The gene calls are TRBV12-5 and TRBJ1-1, with D uncertain. Trimming took off 0 bases at V and 7 bases at J, with 12 bases between the two ends. This CDR3 region has 14 residues. Germline lookup yields CDR1 LGHNT and CDR2 FRNRAP. This CDR3 is CASGLVRAAGEAFF. In DNA, the CDR3 is TGTGCTAGTGGTTTGGTACGGGCAGCCGGTGAAGCTTTCTTT.

V and J are TRBV9 and TRBJ2-7, with unresolved D. Germline CDR1 reads SGDLS; CDR2 reads YYNGEE. The CDR3 runs 14 residues. The ends were cut back, 0 bases at V and 2 bases at J, with 9 bases in the middle. The CDR3 sequence is CASSVDPNPYEQYF. CDR3 coding DNA: TGTGCCAGCAGCGTAGACCCCAATCCCTACGAGCAGTACTTC.

A few counts support this clone. The rearrangement links TRBV29-1 to TRBJ2-6, with D unclear. V lost 5 bases to trimming and J lost 0 bases, with 5 bases between them. Looked up from germline, CDR1 is SQVTM and CDR2 is ANQGSEA. The CDR3 is 13 amino acids. The DNA for the CDR3 is TGCAGCGTTTCCACCTCTGGGGCCAACGTCCTGACTTTC. Its protein product is CSVSTSGANVLTF.

This clone was recorded a few times. The chain joins TRBV29-1 to TRBJ1-1, with TRBD1 matching 7 bases. The V gene's germline CDR1 is SQVTM and CDR2 ANQGSEA. With 4 bases clipped from V and 5 bases from J, the junction kept 7 bases outside the gene matches. The CDR3 extends over 13 amino acids. The CDR3 coding sequence is TGCAGCGTTGCCGGTACAGGGGAAACTGAAGCTTTCTTT. Residues: CSVAGTGETEAFF.

This clone has more than one count but fewer than ten. The CDR3 protein is CASSEYRGDHSPLHF. CDR3 bases: TGTGCCAGCAGTGAATACAGGGGGGACCATTCACCCCTCCACTTT. The genes are TRBV25-1 and TRBJ1-6; 7 bases are a match to TRBD1. From germline, CDR1 is MGHDK and CDR2 SYGVNS. V gave up 0 bases and J gave up 8 bases; unmatched junction bases: 4. CDR3 size: 15 residues.

The sample holds a few counts of this clone. V is TRBV7-9 and J is TRBJ1-5; 10 nucleotides line up with TRBD1. The V gene's germline CDR1 is SEHNR and CDR2 FQNEAQ (reference sequence). J lost 5 bases, V lost 5 bases, and 9 bases had no gene match. The CDR3 loop spans 16 amino acids. Written as DNA, the CDR3 is TGTGCCAGCAGCCACCGGGGCGGACAGGGGGATCAGCCCCAGCATTTT. Translated: CASSHRGGQGDQPQHF. Together with reference TRBV7-9 and TRBJ1-5, the CDR3 gives the full variable domain: DTGVSQNPRHKITKRGQNVTFRCDPISEHNRLYWYRQTLGQGPEFLTYFQNEAQLEKSRLLSDRFSAERPKGSFSTLEIQRTEQGDSAMYLCASSHRGGQGDQPQHFGDGTRLSIL.

Points on this clone: The same CDR3 also results from other DNA sequences found in this sample. The V and J genes are TRBV29-1 and TRBJ1-6; D is unclear. CDR1 is SQVTM, CDR2 ANQGSEA, per germline. Trimming stripped 3 bases from V and 5 bases from J, with 8 bases between. CDR3 length equals 13 residues. The CDR3 DNA is TGCAGCGTTGAGGCAGGAAATAATTCACCCCTCCACTTT. Translation gives CSVEAGNNSPLHF.

This clone was seen a few times. The chain employs TRBV29-1 and TRBJ2-1, with 7 bases fitting TRBD2. Germline lookup yields CDR1 SQVTM and CDR2 ANQGSEA. V trimming: 5 bases; J trimming: 9 bases; junction bases outside the gene matches: 10. The CDR3 runs 13 residues. The CDR3 here is CSVLGAGHREQFF. In nucleotides, the CDR3 is TGCAGCGTTTTAGGAGCGGGGCATCGTGAGCAGTTCTTC.

The chain combines TRBV5-1 with TRBJ2-5; the D call may be TRBD1 or TRBD2 (5 bases each). Germline V gene sequence: CDR1 SGHRS, CDR2 YFSETQ. The CDR3 extends over 14 amino acids. V lost 2 bases and J lost 1, with 9 bases in between. The CDR3 nucleotides read TGCGCCAGCAGCTTACCGGGGCCCCAAGAGACCCAGTACTTC. Amino acids: CASSLPGPQETQYF.

The chain links TRBV10-3 to TRBJ1-1; the D gene is possibly TRBD1 (5 bases). The CDR3 runs 13 residues. V lost 8 bases and J lost 3, with 13 bases in between. From germline, CDR1 is ENHRY and CDR2 SYGVKD. The CDR3 DNA is TGTGCCATCCGCCAAGGGGAGGACACTGAAGCTTTCTTT. Encoded protein: CAIRQGEDTEAFF.

J is TRBJ1-6 and V is TRBV5-6; 11 bases map to TRBD1. Trimming took 5 bases from V and 10 from J; bases not matched to a gene: 5. Germline CDR1 reads SGHDT; CDR2 reads YYEEEE. This CDR3 contains 14 residues. DNA for the CDR3: TGTGCCAGCAGTGCCGGGACAGGGGGATCACCCCTCCACTTT. This sequence encodes CASSAGTGGSPLHF.

V usage is TRBV25-1 and J usage is TRBJ2-5, with 7 bases matching TRBD1. The CDR3 runs 14 residues. The germline V gene encodes CDR1 MGHDK and CDR2 SYGVNS. The J segment lost 1 base and the V segment lost 6 bases, leaving 5 bases of the junction unmatched. CDR3 protein: CASSRTGAQETQYF. CDR3 nucleotide sequence: TGTGCCAGCAGCCGGACAGGAGCCCAAGAGACCCAGTACTTC.

CDR3 in amino acids: CASRPGTSYNEQFF. The CDR3 nucleotides are TGTGCCAGCAGACCCGGGACGTCCTACAATGAGCAGTTCTTC. This chain uses TRBV2 with TRBJ2-1; D is tentatively TRBD1 or TRBD2 (5 bases each). Germline CDR1 is SNHLY and CDR2 is FYNNEI. Trimming pared 6 bases from V and 1 base from J, leaving 10 bases between. The CDR3 is made up of 14 amino acids.

About this clone itself: The same CDR3 also results from other DNA sequences found in this sample. The chain carries TRBV29-1 and TRBJ1-2; the match to TRBD1 covers 7 bases. The CDR3 is 12 amino acids. The V and J ends lost 7 bases and 2 bases, in that order; junction bases with no gene match: 4. Germline V gives CDR1 SQVTM, CDR2 ANQGSEA. The CDR3 coding sequence is TGCAGCGCGGGACAGTCCAACTATGGCTACACCTTC. This sequence encodes CSAGQSNYGYTF.

The V and J genes are TRBV5-1 and TRBJ2-3; a possible D gene is TRBD1 (5 bases). The V and J ends lost 5 bases and 6 bases respectively, with 10 bases between them. The CDR3 contains 12 residues. Per germline, CDR1 SGHRS and CDR2 YFSETQ. This CDR3 reads CASRGDGDTQYF. DNA for the CDR3: TGCGCCAGCAGAGGGGATGGGGATACGCAGTATTTT.

This clone was seen more than once but under ten times. The chain is built from TRBV7-6 and TRBJ1-6; D is unclear. CDR1 is SGHVS, CDR2 FNYEAQ, per germline. This CDR3 comprises 15 residues. V was shortened by 4 bases and J by 8 bases, with 15 bases between the two germline ends. CDR3 loop: CASSSTHARDSPLHF. The CDR3 DNA follows: TGTGCCAGCAGCTCGACCCACGCCCGAGATTCACCCCTCCACTTT.

V is TRBV4-1 and J is TRBJ1-2; a weak D match, TRBD1 (5 bases). CDR1 is MGHRA and CDR2 is YSYEKL in the germline V gene. CDR3 size: 15 residues. Trimming shortened V by 6 bases and J by 3 bases, and 17 bases separated the two germline ends. CDR3 residues: CASSYGAKGDYGYTF. For the CDR3, the DNA is TGCGCCAGCAGTTACGGGGCGAAAGGCGACTATGGCTACACCTTC.

This chain uses TRBV5-4 with TRBJ2-3, with unresolved D. Germline V gene lookup returns CDR1 SGHNT and CDR2 YYREEE (reference sequence). CDR3 size: 13 residues. Trimming shortened V by 0 bases and J by 4 bases, and 6 bases separated the two germline ends. The CDR3 DNA reads TGTGCCAGCAGCTTGGGGTTCTCAGATACGCAGTATTTT. Translating gives CASSLGFSDTQYF.

V usage is TRBV19 and J usage is TRBJ2-1; 7 bases are shared with TRBD1. The CDR3 has 17 residues. With 7 bases clipped from V and 1 base from J, the junction kept 13 bases outside the gene matches. The V gene's germline CDR1 is LNHDA and CDR2 SQIVND (reference sequence). The CDR3 protein is CASNDFYRGDSYNEQFF. In nucleotides, the CDR3 is TGTGCCAGTAACGATTTCTACAGGGGTGATTCCTACAATGAGCAGTTCTTC.

In this sample, this clone turned up a few times. The chain recombines TRBV28 with TRBJ1-2; the D gene is possibly TRBD1 (5 bases). Germline CDR1 MDHEN, CDR2 SYDVKM. This CDR3 spans 12 amino acids. This CDR3 reads CASRGIVYGYTF. In nucleotides, the CDR3 is TGTGCTTCAAGGGGAATCGTCTATGGCTACACCTTC.

This sequence joins TRBV12-5 and TRBJ2-5; 7 nucleotides agree with TRBD1. V lost 6 bases, J lost 3 bases, and 4 bases stayed unmatched. The CDR3 extends over 13 amino acids. Per the germline V gene, CDR1 is LGHNT and CDR2 is FRNRAP. The CDR3 coding sequence is TGTGCTAGTGGGTTAACAGGGGAAGAGACCCAGTACTTC. It encodes CASGLTGEETQYF.